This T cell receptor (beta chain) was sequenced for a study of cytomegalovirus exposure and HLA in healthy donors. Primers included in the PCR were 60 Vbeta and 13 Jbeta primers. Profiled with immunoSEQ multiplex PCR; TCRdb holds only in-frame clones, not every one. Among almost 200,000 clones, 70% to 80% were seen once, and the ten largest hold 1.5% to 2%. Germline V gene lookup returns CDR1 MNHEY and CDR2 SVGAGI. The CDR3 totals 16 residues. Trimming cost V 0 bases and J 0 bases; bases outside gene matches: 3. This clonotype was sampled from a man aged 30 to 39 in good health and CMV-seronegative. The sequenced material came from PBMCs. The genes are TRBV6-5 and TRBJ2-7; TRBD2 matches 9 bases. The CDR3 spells CASSYSASGNSYEQYF. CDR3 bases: TGTGCCAGCAGTTACTCCGCTAGCGGGAACTCCTACGAGCAGTACTTC.